This T cell receptor beta chain derives from a study of shared clonotypes between healthy human individuals. Findings of the study overall: For naive CD4 cells, 4.5% to 6.5% of clonotypes were shared across a handful of donors.

As for this clone: Its target is unknown.

All participating donors were Caucasian adults from Nashville, Tennessee. Here immunoSEQ multiplex PCR was the method, and the copy in TCRdb shows in-frame clones only, minus some. The data hold roughly 2.5 million clones, with around 94% observed a single time. The V end lost 5 bases, the J end lost 4 bases, and 8 bases lay between the germline ends. The CDR3 is 13 residues long. CDR1 and CDR2 (germline): KGHSH, LQKENI. This clonotype was obtained from a man between 18 and 35 years old in good health. What was sequenced was naive CD4+ T cells sorted from blood. Documented subset: CD45RA+ positively selected. The rearrangement joins TRBV18 to TRBJ2-2, with TRBD2 as a possible D gene (6 bases). The CDR3 DNA follows: TGTGCCAGCTCAAGGGACTCCACCGGGGAGCTGTTTTTT. Its protein is CASSRDSTGELFF.